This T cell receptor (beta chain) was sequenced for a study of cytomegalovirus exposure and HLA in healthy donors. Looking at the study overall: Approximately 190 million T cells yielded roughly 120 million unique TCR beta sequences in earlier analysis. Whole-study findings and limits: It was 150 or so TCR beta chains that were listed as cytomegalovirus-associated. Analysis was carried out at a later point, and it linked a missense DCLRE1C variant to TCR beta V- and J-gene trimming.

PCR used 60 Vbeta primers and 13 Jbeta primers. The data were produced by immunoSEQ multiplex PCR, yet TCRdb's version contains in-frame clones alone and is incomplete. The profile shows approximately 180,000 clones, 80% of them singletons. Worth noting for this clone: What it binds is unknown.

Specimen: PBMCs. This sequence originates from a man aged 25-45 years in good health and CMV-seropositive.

CDR3 sequence: CASTPTGPYEQYF. The CDR3 coding sequence is TGTGCCAGCACTCCGACAGGTCCGTACGAGCAGTACTTC. The gene calls are TRBV2 and TRBJ2-7; D might be TRBD1 (6 bases). CDR1 is SNHLY, CDR2 FYNNEI, per germline. The CDR3 length is 13 residues. Trimming pared 7 bases from V and 4 bases from J, leaving 14 bases between.